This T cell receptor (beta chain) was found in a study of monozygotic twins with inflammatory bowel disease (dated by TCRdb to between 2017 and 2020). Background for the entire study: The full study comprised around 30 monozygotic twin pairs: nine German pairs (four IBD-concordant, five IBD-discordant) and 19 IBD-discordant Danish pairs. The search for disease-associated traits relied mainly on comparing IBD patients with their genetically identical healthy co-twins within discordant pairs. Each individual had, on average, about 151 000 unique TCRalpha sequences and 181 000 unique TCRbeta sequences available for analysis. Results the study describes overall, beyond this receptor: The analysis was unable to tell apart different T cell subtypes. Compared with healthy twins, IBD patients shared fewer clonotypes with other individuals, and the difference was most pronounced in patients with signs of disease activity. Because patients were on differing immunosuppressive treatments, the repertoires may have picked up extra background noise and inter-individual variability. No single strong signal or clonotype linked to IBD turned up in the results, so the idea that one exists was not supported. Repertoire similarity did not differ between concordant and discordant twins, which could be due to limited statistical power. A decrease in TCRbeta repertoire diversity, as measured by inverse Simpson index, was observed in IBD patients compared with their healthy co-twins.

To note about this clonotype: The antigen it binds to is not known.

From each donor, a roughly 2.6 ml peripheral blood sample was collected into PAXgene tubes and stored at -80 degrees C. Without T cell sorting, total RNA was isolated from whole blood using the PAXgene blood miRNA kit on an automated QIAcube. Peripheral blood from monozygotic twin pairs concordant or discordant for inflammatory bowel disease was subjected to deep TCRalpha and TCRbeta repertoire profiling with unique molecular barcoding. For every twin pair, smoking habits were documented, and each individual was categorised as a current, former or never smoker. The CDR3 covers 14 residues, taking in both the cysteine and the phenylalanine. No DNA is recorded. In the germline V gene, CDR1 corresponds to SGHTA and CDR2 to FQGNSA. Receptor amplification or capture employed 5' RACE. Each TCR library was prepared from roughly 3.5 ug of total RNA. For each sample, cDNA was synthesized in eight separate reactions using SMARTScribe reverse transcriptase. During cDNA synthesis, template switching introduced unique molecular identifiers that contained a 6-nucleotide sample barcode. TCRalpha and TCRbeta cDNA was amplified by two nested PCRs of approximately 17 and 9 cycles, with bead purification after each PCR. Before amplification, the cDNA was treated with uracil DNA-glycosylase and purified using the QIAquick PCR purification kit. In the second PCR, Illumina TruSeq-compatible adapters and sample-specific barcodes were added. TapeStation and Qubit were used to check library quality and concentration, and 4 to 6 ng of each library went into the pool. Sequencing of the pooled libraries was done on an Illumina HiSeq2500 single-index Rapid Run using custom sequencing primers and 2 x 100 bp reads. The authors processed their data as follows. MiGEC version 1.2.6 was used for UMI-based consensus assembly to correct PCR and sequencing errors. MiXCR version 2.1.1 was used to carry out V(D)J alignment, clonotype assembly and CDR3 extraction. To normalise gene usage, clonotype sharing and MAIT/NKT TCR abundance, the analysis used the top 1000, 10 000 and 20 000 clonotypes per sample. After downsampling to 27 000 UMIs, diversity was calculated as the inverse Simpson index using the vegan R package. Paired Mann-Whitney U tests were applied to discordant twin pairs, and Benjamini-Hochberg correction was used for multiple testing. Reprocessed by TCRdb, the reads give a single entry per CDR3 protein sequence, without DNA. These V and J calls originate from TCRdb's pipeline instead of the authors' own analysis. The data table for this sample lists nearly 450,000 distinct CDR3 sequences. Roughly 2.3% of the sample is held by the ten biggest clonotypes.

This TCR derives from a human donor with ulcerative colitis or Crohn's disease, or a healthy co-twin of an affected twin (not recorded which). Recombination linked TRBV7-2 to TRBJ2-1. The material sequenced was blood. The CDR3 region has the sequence CASSLGLRYNEQFF.